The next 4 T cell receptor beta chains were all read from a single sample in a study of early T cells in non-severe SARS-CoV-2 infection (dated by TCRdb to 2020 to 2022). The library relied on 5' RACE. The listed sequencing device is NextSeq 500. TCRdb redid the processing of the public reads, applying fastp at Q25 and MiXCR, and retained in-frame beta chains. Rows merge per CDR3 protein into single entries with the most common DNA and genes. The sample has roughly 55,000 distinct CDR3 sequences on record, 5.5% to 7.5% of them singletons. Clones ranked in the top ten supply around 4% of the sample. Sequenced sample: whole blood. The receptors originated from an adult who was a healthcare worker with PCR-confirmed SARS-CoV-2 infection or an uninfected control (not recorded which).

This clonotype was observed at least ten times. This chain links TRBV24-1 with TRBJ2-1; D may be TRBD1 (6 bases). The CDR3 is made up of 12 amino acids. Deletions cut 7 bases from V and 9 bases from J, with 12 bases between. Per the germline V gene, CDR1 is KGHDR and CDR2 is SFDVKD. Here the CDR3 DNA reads TGTGCCACCAGGTCAGGGGTGGGTGAGCAGTTCTTC. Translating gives CATRSGVGEQFF.

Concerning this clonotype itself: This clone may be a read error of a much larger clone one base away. The CDR3 region has the DNA TGTGCCAGCAGCTTGCCGGGACAGGACCACACCAGGGAGCTGTTTTTT. This codes for CASSLPGQDHTRELFF. The rearrangement uses TRBV11-3 and TRBJ2-2; 8 bases map to TRBD1. The CDR3 is 16 amino acids. CDR1 is SGHNT and CDR2 is YENEEA in the germline V gene.

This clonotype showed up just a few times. CDR3 loop: CASAPGTSGAGELFF. CDR3 nucleotides: TGTGCTAGTGCCCCCGGGACTAGCGGGGCCGGGGAGCTGTTTTTT. The rearrangement links TRBV12-5 to TRBJ2-2; 13 nucleotides agree with TRBD2. Per the germline V gene, CDR1 is LGHNT and CDR2 is FRNRAP. The V segment lost 7 bases and the J segment 6 bases; nucleotides outside the gene matches: 5. This CDR3 region has 15 residues.

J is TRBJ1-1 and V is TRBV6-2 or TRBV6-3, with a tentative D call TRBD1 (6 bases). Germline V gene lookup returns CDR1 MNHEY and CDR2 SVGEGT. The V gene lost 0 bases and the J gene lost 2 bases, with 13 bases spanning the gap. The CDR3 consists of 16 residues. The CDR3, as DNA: TGTGCCAGCAGTTACTCAGAGACAGGAGTTAACACTGAAGCTTTCTTT. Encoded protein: CASSYSETGVNTEAFF.